The rows below give T cell receptor beta chains drawn from one sample of a study of blood T cell repertoires in COVID-19. Clones were sequenced by immunoSEQ multiplex PCR, and TCRdb holds only the in-frame ones, with some missing. The table has approximately 280,000 clones, roughly 84% seen once. Specimen: peripheral blood. The receptor source for this set is a human donor with COVID-19, enrolled during active disease. The donor label of this sample is uncertain. The CDR3 runs from the conserved cysteine through the conserved F or W. A D gene is named only where the DNA matches it firmly. Rows may omit the clone size; those that give it use once, few, many or a size class.

V gene,D gene,clone size,J gene,CDR3 DNA,CDR3 protein
TRBV6-5,TRBD1,NA,TRBJ1-6,TGTGCCTTACAGACAGGGTACACACCCCTCCACTTT,CALQTGYTPLHF
TRBV5-4,NA,NA,TRBJ2-2,TGTGCCAGCAGCCCCGGACAGACGAACACCGGGGAGCTGTTTTTT,CASSPGQTNTGELFF
TRBV27,TRBD2,NA,TRBJ2-5,TGTGCCAGCAGTTTATCGGGAGCTAGCGGCCAAGAGACCCAGTACTTC,CASSLSGASGQETQYF
TRBV6-5,TRBD1,NA,TRBJ1-2,TGTGCCAGCACCCAGGACAGGGGCGATGGCTACACCTTC,CASTQDRGDGYTF
TRBV10-3,TRBD1,NA,TRBJ1-5,TGTGCCATCAGTGAGGAAGGGACAGGGCCTCGTTGGCCCCAGCATTTT,CAISEEGTGPRWPQHF
TRBV9,TRBD2,NA,TRBJ2-1,TGTGCCAGCAGCCCAAAGGGGGGACTAGTCAATGAGCAGTTCTTC,CASSPKGGLVNEQFF
TRBV3-1/TRBV3-2,NA,NA,TRBJ2-7,TGTGCCAGCAGCCAACCTGGAGGCTACGAGCAGTACTTC,CASSQPGGYEQYF
TRBV28,NA,NA,TRBJ1-4,TGTGCCAGCAGTTATGGAGGGGCCTCGGAAAAACTGTTTTTT,CASSYGGASEKLFF
TRBV7-3,TRBD1,NA,TRBJ2-1,TGTGCCAGCAGCTTAACGAGGGACAGATTAAACTCCTACAATGAGCAGTTCTTC,CASSLTRDRLNSYNEQFF
TRBV20-1,NA,NA,TRBJ2-1,TGCAGTGCTAGAGATAGCCGGGAGCAGTTCTTC,CSARDSREQFF
TRBV11-3,TRBD2,NA,TRBJ2-7,TGTGCCAGCAGCCGCGGACTAGCCAGGGAGGAGCAGTACTTC,CASSRGLAREEQYF
TRBV27,TRBD1,NA,TRBJ1-2,TGTGCCAGCAGCCCGAGGCAGGGGGCGAATGGCTACACCTTC,CASSPRQGANGYTF
TRBV10-3,NA,NA,TRBJ2-3,TGTGCCATCAGTGCGGAGGACCCCCGCCTTGGAGATACGCAGTATTTT,CAISAEDPRLGDTQYF
TRBV7-2,TRBD2,NA,TRBJ2-1,TGTGCCAGCAGCTTTACTAGCGGGATGGTCGATGAGCAGTTCTTC,CASSFTSGMVDEQFF
TRBV29-1,TRBD1,NA,TRBJ2-7,TGCAGCGTCCGGGACAGGGGCCGAGAGCAGTACTTC,CSVRDRGREQYF
TRBV28,NA,NA,TRBJ2-5,TGTGCCAGCAGGCCTGCCGGGGTCCCCCAAGAGACCCAGTACTTC,CASRPAGVPQETQYF
TRBV30,TRBD1,NA,TRBJ1-1,TGTGCCTGGCTAAACAGGGGGAACACTGAAGCTTTCTTT,CAWLNRGNTEAFF
TRBV2,NA,NA,TRBJ2-3,TGTGCCAGCTCCCCCCCGGGTTGGTTGCCCACAGATACGCAGTATTTT,CASSPPGWLPTDTQYF
TRBV6-5,TRBD1,NA,TRBJ1-2,TGTGCCAGCAGGGGGACAGGGGGGCATGGCTACACCTTC,CASRGTGGHGYTF
TRBV5-1,TRBD1,NA,TRBJ2-2,TGCGCCAGCAGCACCGGGACAGGGAGAGCCGGGGAGCTGTTTTTT,CASSTGTGRAGELFF
TRBV18,NA,NA,TRBJ1-4,TGTGCCAGCTCACGGGCAGGTTTAGCAACTAATGAAAAACTGTTTTTT,CASSRAGLATNEKLFF
TRBV6-6,TRBD2,NA,TRBJ2-2,TGTGCCAGCAGTCGACTAGCGGGAGTGCACACCGGGGAGCTGTTTTTT,CASSRLAGVHTGELFF
TRBV5-1,NA,NA,TRBJ2-1,TGCGCCAGCAGCTTGGCAGGCGCGGGGTCCTACAATGAGCAGTTCTTC,CASSLAGAGSYNEQFF
TRBV28,TRBD2,NA,TRBJ2-7,TGTGCCAGCAGTTTAGCCGTTCTTCGCGGGAGGGCCGACGAGCAGTACTTC,CASSLAVLRGRADEQYF
TRBV28,NA,NA,TRBJ1-1,TGTGCCAGCAGTTTCGTTAGGGAGGACACTGAAGCTTTCTTT,CASSFVREDTEAFF
TRBV24-1,TRBD1,NA,TRBJ1-1,TGTGCCACCAGTGACACAAAGACAGGGGACACTGAAGCTTTCTTT,CATSDTKTGDTEAFF
TRBV6-5,NA,NA,TRBJ2-2,TGTGCCAGCAGTTACTTATCTTCAGGGAACACCGGGGAGCTGTTTTTT,CASSYLSSGNTGELFF
TRBV20-1,NA,NA,TRBJ1-1,TGCAGTGGGGGACAGAACACTGAAGCTTTCTTT,CSGGQNTEAFF
TRBV5-1,TRBD1,NA,TRBJ2-7,TGCGCCAGCAGCTTCTCAGTGGGTGGGGACAGTCCCTACGAGCAGTACTTC,CASSFSVGGDSPYEQYF
TRBV5-1,NA,NA,TRBJ2-3,TGCGCCAGCAGCTTGGTCACGGAGAGCACAGATACGCAGTATTTT,CASSLVTESTDTQYF
TRBV6-5,NA,NA,TRBJ2-7,TGTGCCAGCTCAATACGGGACACCCGACCCTACGAGCAGTACTTC,CASSIRDTRPYEQYF
TRBV9,TRBD1,NA,TRBJ1-3,TGTGCCAGCACCAGGGGGCCTCGAAACACCATATATTTT,CASTRGPRNTIYF
TRBV7-3,NA,NA,TRBJ2-1,TGTGCCAGCAGCTCAGGGGGCGGGAGGGCCAAGAACAATGAGCAGTTCTTC,CASSSGGGRAKNNEQFF
TRBV10-1,NA,NA,TRBJ1-1,TGCGCCAGCAGTGAGTCGCGGACTACCGGAGCTTTCTTT,CASSESRTTGAFF
TRBV3-1/TRBV3-2,NA,NA,TRBJ2-1,TGTGCCAGCAGCCAAGAAAGGGGCCACGGCAATGAGCAGTTCTTC,CASSQERGHGNEQFF
TRBV28,NA,NA,TRBJ1-6,TGTGCCAGCCGGGAGAATAATTCACCCCTCCACTTT,CASRENNSPLHF
TRBV12-3/TRBV12-4,NA,once,TRBJ1-2,TGTGCCAGCAGTTTAGGCACTGGGCATGGCTACACCTTC,CASSLGTGHGYTF
TRBV5-5,NA,NA,TRBJ2-1,TGTGCCAGCAGCTTGGAATCAGCGGGCCCTTGGAATGAGCAGTTCTTC,CASSLESAGPWNEQFF
TRBV4-1,NA,NA,TRBJ1-4,TGCGCCAGCAGCCAAGTAGGGAGGCGTGAAAAACTGTTTTTT,CASSQVGRREKLFF
TRBV28,NA,NA,TRBJ2-7,TGTGCCAGCAGTTTACCGCTTGGGGCAGGGAGGCGCGAGCAGTACTTC,CASSLPLGAGRREQYF
TRBV9,TRBD1,once,TRBJ1-5,TGTGCCAGCAGCGTAGATGGGGACAGGGATCAGCCCCAGCATTTT,CASSVDGDRDQPQHF
TRBV11-3,NA,NA,TRBJ2-2,TGTGCCAGCAGCTTAGATACGCGGGGCGGGGAGCTGTTTTTT,CASSLDTRGGELFF
TRBV11-2,NA,NA,TRBJ1-4,TGTGCCAGCAGCCCCCCCGCAACTAATGAAAAACTGTTTTTT,CASSPPATNEKLFF
TRBV10-3,NA,NA,TRBJ1-2,TGTGCCACCAGAGAGACAGAACGAATGATATCTAACTATGGCTACACCTTC,CATRETERMISNYGYTF
TRBV27,TRBD2,NA,TRBJ2-1,TGTGCCAGCCGGCAGCGGGAAAGCACGGCAAGTGAGCAGTTCTTC,CASRQRESTASEQFF
TRBV5-5,NA,NA,TRBJ2-1,TGTGCCAGCAGCTTTCAGGTAGGCTCCTACAATGAGCAGTTCTTC,CASSFQVGSYNEQFF